A selection of T cell receptor beta chains follows, all from one sample in a study of blood T cell repertoires in COVID-19. This table comes from immunoSEQ multiplex PCR, and its TCRdb copy is limited to in-frame clones, with some not included. The sample shows 61,000 or so clones, approximately 86% of them seen only once. Source material: peripheral blood. The receptors come from a woman older than 75 with active COVID-19. Each CDR3 is given with its conserved first and last residue. The D gene is left open where the match is weak. Clone size, where shown, is once, few, many, or a class for clones that have expanded.

d_call: TRBD2
v_call: TRBV5-1
j_call: TRBJ2-2
clone_size: .
cdr3_nt: TGCGCCAGCAGCTTTACTAGCGGGGATTACACCGGGGAGCTGTTTTTT
cdr3_aa: CASSFTSGDYTGELFF

d_call: .
v_call: TRBV2
j_call: TRBJ2-5
clone_size: .
cdr3_nt: TGTGCCAGCTCACAGCTCTTCCCGGGACTGGGTGAGACCCAGTACTTC
cdr3_aa: CASSQLFPGLGETQYF

d_call: TRBD2
v_call: TRBV11-2
j_call: TRBJ2-2
clone_size: .
cdr3_nt: TGTGCCAGCAGCTCACTAGCGGGGCTCGGGGAGCTGTTTTTT
cdr3_aa: CASSSLAGLGELFF

d_call: .
v_call: TRBV4-3
j_call: TRBJ2-3
clone_size: .
cdr3_nt: TGCGCCAGCAGCCAAGATCTTGGACAGCGCACAGATACGCAGTATTTT
cdr3_aa: CASSQDLGQRTDTQYF

d_call: .
v_call: TRBV5-1
j_call: TRBJ2-5
clone_size: .
cdr3_nt: TGCGCCAGCAGCTCCGGGGGTGGGAGCCGGGAGACCCAGTACTTC
cdr3_aa: CASSSGGGSRETQYF

d_call: TRBD1
v_call: TRBV5-5
j_call: TRBJ2-5
clone_size: .
cdr3_nt: TGTGCCAGCAGTTTACAGACAGGGTCTCAAGAGACCCAGTACTTC
cdr3_aa: CASSLQTGSQETQYF

d_call: .
v_call: TRBV4-1
j_call: TRBJ2-3
clone_size: .
cdr3_nt: TGCGCCAGCAGCCAAGATGGGGGGGCAAGGGATACGCAGTATTTT
cdr3_aa: CASSQDGGARDTQYF

d_call: .
v_call: TRBV7-9
j_call: TRBJ1-2
clone_size: .
cdr3_nt: TGTGCCAGCAGCAGACAGGACTATGGCTACACCTTC
cdr3_aa: CASSRQDYGYTF

d_call: TRBD1
v_call: TRBV7-2
j_call: TRBJ1-3
clone_size: .
cdr3_nt: TGTGCCAGCAGCCTCCAAGGGGGCGGTGGAAACACCATATATTTT
cdr3_aa: CASSLQGGGGNTIYF

d_call: .
v_call: TRBV18
j_call: TRBJ1-1
clone_size: .
cdr3_nt: TGTGCCAGTACTAGCTCCCTGAACACTGAAGCTTTCTTT
cdr3_aa: CASTSSLNTEAFF

d_call: TRBD1
v_call: TRBV19
j_call: TRBJ1-2
clone_size: .
cdr3_nt: TGTGCCAGTAGGGACAGGGACCCCGGGGGCTACACCTTC
cdr3_aa: CASRDRDPGGYTF

d_call: .
v_call: TRBV3-1/TRBV3-2
j_call: TRBJ2-5
clone_size: .
cdr3_nt: TGTGCCAGCAGCCAAGATAAGTGGGGCAGGGGTCCCCAAGAGACCCAGTACTTC
cdr3_aa: CASSQDKWGRGPQETQYF

d_call: .
v_call: TRBV10-3
j_call: TRBJ2-5
clone_size: few
cdr3_nt: TGTGCCATCAGTGAGTCGGGGGGGCCTCAAGAGACCCAGTACTTC
cdr3_aa: CAISESGGPQETQYF

d_call: TRBD2
v_call: TRBV5-4
j_call: TRBJ2-2
clone_size: .
cdr3_nt: TGTGCCAGCAGCGGCGGACTAGCGGGGGATCTCACCGGGGAGCTGTTTTTT
cdr3_aa: CASSGGLAGDLTGELFF

d_call: TRBD1
v_call: TRBV18
j_call: TRBJ1-4
clone_size: .
cdr3_nt: TGTGCCAGCTCACGTGGACAGGGGGCTGGTGAGAAACTGTTTTTT
cdr3_aa: CASSRGQGAGEKLFF

d_call: .
v_call: TRBV21-1
j_call: TRBJ2-3
clone_size: .
cdr3_nt: TGTGCCAGCAGCAAAGAGAAGCGGGGGGGCGAGTCAGGCACAGATACGCAGTATTTT
cdr3_aa: CASSKEKRGGESGTDTQYF

d_call: TRBD1
v_call: TRBV28
j_call: TRBJ2-1
clone_size: .
cdr3_nt: TGTGCCAGCAGTGCCGGGACAGGGCACTACAATGAGCAGTTCTTC
cdr3_aa: CASSAGTGHYNEQFF

d_call: .
v_call: TRBV3-1/TRBV3-2
j_call: TRBJ2-7
clone_size: few
cdr3_nt: TGTGCCAGCAGCCAAGTCGGAGGACGGGCATACGAGCAGTACTTC
cdr3_aa: CASSQVGGRAYEQYF

d_call: .
v_call: TRBV3-1/TRBV3-2
j_call: TRBJ2-7
clone_size: .
cdr3_nt: TGTGCCAGCAGCCCGACGCGGTCCTACGAGCAGTACTTC
cdr3_aa: CASSPTRSYEQYF

d_call: TRBD2
v_call: TRBV29-1
j_call: TRBJ2-1
clone_size: .
cdr3_nt: TGCAGCGTTAGCGGGGCCTCATACAATGAGCAGTTCTTC
cdr3_aa: CSVSGASYNEQFF

d_call: TRBD2
v_call: TRBV9
j_call: TRBJ2-3
clone_size: .
cdr3_nt: TGTGCCAGCAGCGAGTCATATACTCCGGGACTAGCGGGGGACAGTAGCACAGATACGCAGTATTTT
cdr3_aa: CASSESYTPGLAGDSSTDTQYF

d_call: TRBD1
v_call: TRBV19
j_call: TRBJ1-3
clone_size: .
cdr3_nt: TGTGCCAGTAGTCCCGGACAGGCCTCTGGAAACACCATATATTTT
cdr3_aa: CASSPGQASGNTIYF

d_call: TRBD2
v_call: TRBV2
j_call: TRBJ2-7
clone_size: .
cdr3_nt: TGTGCCAGCAGAGGGCGGGGGGGGATGGACGAGCAGTACTTC
cdr3_aa: CASRGRGGMDEQYF

d_call: TRBD1
v_call: TRBV6-5
j_call: TRBJ1-3
clone_size: .
cdr3_nt: TGTGCCAGCAGTTCCAGGGGGCTTGGAAACACCATATATTTT
cdr3_aa: CASSSRGLGNTIYF

d_call: TRBD1
v_call: TRBV18
j_call: TRBJ2-7
clone_size: .
cdr3_nt: TGTGCCAGCTCACCCTTACAGGGGGCGGGTGAGCAGTACTTC
cdr3_aa: CASSPLQGAGEQYF

d_call: .
v_call: TRBV6-5
j_call: TRBJ2-7
clone_size: once
cdr3_nt: TGTGCCAGCAGTTACTCTGGGTCGGAGGGATACGAGCAGTACTTC
cdr3_aa: CASSYSGSEGYEQYF

d_call: .
v_call: TRBV24-1
j_call: TRBJ2-3
clone_size: .
cdr3_nt: TGTGCCACCGTCCCCAGGGGAAGGCCAGCGGGGATCACAGATACGCAGTATTTT
cdr3_aa: CATVPRGRPAGITDTQYF

d_call: TRBD1
v_call: TRBV2
j_call: TRBJ1-6
clone_size: .
cdr3_nt: TGTGCCAGCAGTGAACATCAGGGGGCAAATTCACCCCTCCACTTT
cdr3_aa: CASSEHQGANSPLHF

d_call: .
v_call: TRBV19
j_call: TRBJ2-7
clone_size: .
cdr3_nt: TGTGCCAGTAGTGGAAGGCAGGGTCGGTCCTACGAGCAGTACTTC
cdr3_aa: CASSGRQGRSYEQYF

d_call: .
v_call: TRBV5-1
j_call: TRBJ1-2
clone_size: .
cdr3_nt: TGCGCCAGCAGCCCCCGGGGTAGCTATGGCTACACCTTC
cdr3_aa: CASSPRGSYGYTF

d_call: .
v_call: TRBV4-3
j_call: TRBJ2-2
clone_size: .
cdr3_nt: TGCGCCAGCAGCTACTTTCGCTTTGACACCGGGGAGCTGTTTTTT
cdr3_aa: CASSYFRFDTGELFF

d_call: TRBD2
v_call: TRBV10-3
j_call: TRBJ2-7
clone_size: .
cdr3_nt: TGTGCCATCAGTGAGTCAGGGCTAGCGGGGGGATACGAGCAGTACTTC
cdr3_aa: CAISESGLAGGYEQYF

d_call: .
v_call: TRBV3-1/TRBV3-2
j_call: TRBJ1-1
clone_size: .
cdr3_nt: TGTGCCAGCAGCCAACTGGGGGGGGCTGAAGCTTTCTTT
cdr3_aa: CASSQLGGAEAFF

d_call: .
v_call: TRBV28
j_call: TRBJ1-2
clone_size: .
cdr3_nt: TGTGCCAGCAGTTCCCTCTATGGCTACACCTTC
cdr3_aa: CASSSLYGYTF

d_call: .
v_call: TRBV5-5
j_call: TRBJ2-1
clone_size: .
cdr3_nt: TGTGCCAGCAGCTTGGGGAGCTCCTACAATGAGCAGTTCTTC
cdr3_aa: CASSLGSSYNEQFF

d_call: TRBD1
v_call: TRBV30
j_call: TRBJ1-3
clone_size: .
cdr3_nt: TGTGCCTGGAGGGGGACAGGGGTTTTCACCATATATTTT
cdr3_aa: CAWRGTGVFTIYF

d_call: .
v_call: TRBV28
j_call: TRBJ2-3
clone_size: .
cdr3_nt: TGTGCCAGCGATACACAGGGTCGCCCGGGCACAGATACGCAGTATTTT
cdr3_aa: CASDTQGRPGTDTQYF

d_call: .
v_call: TRBV25-1
j_call: TRBJ2-5
clone_size: .
cdr3_nt: TGTGCCAGCAGTAGAACAATCCAAGAGACCCAGTACTTC
cdr3_aa: CASSRTIQETQYF

d_call: .
v_call: TRBV9
j_call: TRBJ1-1
clone_size: .
cdr3_nt: TGTGCCAGCAGCGTACAGATGAACACTGAAGCTTTCTTT
cdr3_aa: CASSVQMNTEAFF

d_call: .
v_call: TRBV7-9
j_call: TRBJ2-3
clone_size: .
cdr3_nt: TGTGCCAGCAGCCCGGGGGTCCACACAGATACGCAGTATTTT
cdr3_aa: CASSPGVHTDTQYF

d_call: .
v_call: TRBV5-1
j_call: TRBJ1-2
clone_size: .
cdr3_nt: TGCGCCAGCAGCTTGGCCGCAGGGCAGGGCTACACCTTC
cdr3_aa: CASSLAAGQGYTF

d_call: TRBD2
v_call: TRBV11-2
j_call: TRBJ2-3
clone_size: .
cdr3_nt: TGTGCCAGCAGCTTAGCACTAGCGGGGGGGCACCAAACAGATACGCAGTATTTT
cdr3_aa: CASSLALAGGHQTDTQYF

d_call: TRBD1
v_call: TRBV11-2
j_call: TRBJ2-2
clone_size: .
cdr3_nt: TGTGCCAGCAGCTCTGGGCCGGGACAGGGAGACACCGGGGAGCTGTTTTTT
cdr3_aa: CASSSGPGQGDTGELFF